The present T cell receptor (beta chain) was sequenced within a study of blood T cell repertoires in COVID-19. Study at large: The cDNA or gDNA used as material had been derived from T cells, B-cell-depleted T cells, or PBMCs.

This clone was seen once. Everyone who took part was 18 to 89 years old, and they came from about 25 US areas. The recovered donors of Cohort 3 showed two negative PCRs, clearance, or symptom resolution. This CDR3 is built from 15 residues. V shed 6 bases, J shed 8 bases, and the junction held 7 bases outside the gene matches. Germline CDR1 is SGHNT and CDR2 is YENEEA. In the study's own analysis: Reference gene primer amplification yielded estimated nucleated cell counts. Only in-frame clones appear in the TCRdb table, and some are missing; sequencing was by immunoSEQ multiplex PCR. That table gives V, J and clone size, and the DNA gave D and trimming. The table shows fewer than 250,000 clones, with under 90% occurring only once.

The clonotype comes from a man between 60 and 70 years old who had recovered from COVID-19. The sequencing sample was made of PBMCs or T cells enriched from blood (not recorded which). This sequence joins TRBV11-3 and TRBJ2-3; 14 bases match TRBD2. The DNA for the CDR3 is TGTGCCAGCAGAGGACTAGCGGGGGGTTCGGGTACGCAGTATTTT. Translating gives CASRGLAGGSGTQYF. The full variable domain, with the rest looked up from reference TRBV11-3 and TRBJ2-3, is EAGVVQSPRYKIIEKKQPVAFWCNPISGHNTLYWYLQNLGQGPELLIRYENEEAVDDSQLPKDRFSAERLKGVDSTLKIQPAELGDSAVYLCASRGLAGGSGTQYFGPGTRLTVL.